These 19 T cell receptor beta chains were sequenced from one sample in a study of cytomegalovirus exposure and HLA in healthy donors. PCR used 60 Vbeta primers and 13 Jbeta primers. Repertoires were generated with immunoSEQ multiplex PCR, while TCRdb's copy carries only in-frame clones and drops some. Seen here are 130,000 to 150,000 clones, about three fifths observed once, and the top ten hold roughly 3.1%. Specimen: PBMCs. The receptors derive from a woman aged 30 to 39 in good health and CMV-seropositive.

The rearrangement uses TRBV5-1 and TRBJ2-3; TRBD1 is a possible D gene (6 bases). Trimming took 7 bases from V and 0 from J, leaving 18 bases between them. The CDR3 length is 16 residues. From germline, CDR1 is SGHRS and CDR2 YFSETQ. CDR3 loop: CASRGGGQISTDTQYF. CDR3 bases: TGCGCCAGCCGAGGTGGGGGACAAATCAGCACAGATACGCAGTATTTT. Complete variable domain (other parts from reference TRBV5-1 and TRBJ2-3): KAGVTQTPRYLIKTRGQQVTLSCSPISGHRSVSWYQQTPGQGLQFLFEYFSETQRNKGNFPGRFSGRQFSNSRSEMNVSTLELGDSALYLCASRGGGQISTDTQYFGPGTRLTVL.

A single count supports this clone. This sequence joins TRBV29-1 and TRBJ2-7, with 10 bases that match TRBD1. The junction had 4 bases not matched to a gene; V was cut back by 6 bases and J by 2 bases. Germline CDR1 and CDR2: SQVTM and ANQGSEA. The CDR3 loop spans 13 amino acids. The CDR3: CSVRTGGAYEQYF. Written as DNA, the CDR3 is TGCAGCGTAAGGACAGGGGGGGCCTACGAGCAGTACTTC.

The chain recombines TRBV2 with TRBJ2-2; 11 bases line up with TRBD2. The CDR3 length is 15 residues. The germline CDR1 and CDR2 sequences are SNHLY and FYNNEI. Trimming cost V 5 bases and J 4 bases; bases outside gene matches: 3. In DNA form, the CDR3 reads TGTGCCAGCAGTTTAGCGGGAGGGCTCACCGGGGAGCTGTTTTTT. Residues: CASSLAGGLTGELFF.

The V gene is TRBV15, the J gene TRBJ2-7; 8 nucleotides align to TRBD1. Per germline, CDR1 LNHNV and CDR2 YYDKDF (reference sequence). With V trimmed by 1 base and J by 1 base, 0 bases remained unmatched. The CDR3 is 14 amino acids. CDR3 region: CATSRGQGSYEQYF. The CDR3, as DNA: TGTGCCACCAGCAGAGGACAGGGGTCCTACGAGCAGTACTTC.

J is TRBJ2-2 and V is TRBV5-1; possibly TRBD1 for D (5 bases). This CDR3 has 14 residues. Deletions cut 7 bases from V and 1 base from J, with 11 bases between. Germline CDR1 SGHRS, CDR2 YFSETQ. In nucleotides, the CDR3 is TGCGCCAGCGGGGCAGACGGGAACACCGGGGAGCTGTTTTTT. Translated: CASGADGNTGELFF.

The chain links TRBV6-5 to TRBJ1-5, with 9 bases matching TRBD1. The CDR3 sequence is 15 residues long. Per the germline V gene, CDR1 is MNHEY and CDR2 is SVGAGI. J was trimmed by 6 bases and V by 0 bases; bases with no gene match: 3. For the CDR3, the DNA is TGTGCCAGCAGTTACTCGGACAGGGGAGGTCAGCCCCAGCATTTT. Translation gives CASSYSDRGGQPQHF.

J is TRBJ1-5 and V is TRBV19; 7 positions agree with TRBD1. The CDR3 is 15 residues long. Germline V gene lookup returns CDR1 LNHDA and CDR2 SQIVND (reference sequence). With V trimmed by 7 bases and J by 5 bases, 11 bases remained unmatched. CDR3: CASTPEGGVYQPQHF. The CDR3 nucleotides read TGTGCCAGTACACCTGAAGGGGGCGTATATCAGCCCCAGCATTTT.

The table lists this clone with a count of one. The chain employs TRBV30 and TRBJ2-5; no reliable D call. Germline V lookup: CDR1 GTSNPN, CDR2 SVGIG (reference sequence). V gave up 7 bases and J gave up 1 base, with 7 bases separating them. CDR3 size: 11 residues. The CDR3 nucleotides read TGTGCCTCGGCAGGCCAAGAGACCCAGTACTTC. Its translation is CASAGQETQYF. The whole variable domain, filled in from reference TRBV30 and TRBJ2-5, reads SQTIHQWPATLVQPVGSPLSLECTVEGTSNPNLYWYRQAAGRGLQLLFYSVGIGQISSEVPQNLSASRPQDRQFILSSKKLLLSDSGFYLCASAGQETQYFGPGTRLLVL.

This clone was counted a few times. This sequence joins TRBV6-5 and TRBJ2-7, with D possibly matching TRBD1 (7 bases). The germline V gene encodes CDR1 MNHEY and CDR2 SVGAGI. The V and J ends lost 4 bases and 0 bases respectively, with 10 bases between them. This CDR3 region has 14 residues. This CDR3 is CASSWGDSSYEQYF. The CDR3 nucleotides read TGTGCCAGCAGTTGGGGGGACAGCTCCTACGAGCAGTACTTC.

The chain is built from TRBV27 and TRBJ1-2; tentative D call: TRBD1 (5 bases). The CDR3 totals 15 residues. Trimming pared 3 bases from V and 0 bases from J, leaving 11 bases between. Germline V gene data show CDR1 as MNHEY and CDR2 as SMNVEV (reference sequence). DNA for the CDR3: TGTGCCAGCAGTTTCAGGGCAGGGACTAACTATGGCTACACCTTC. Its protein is CASSFRAGTNYGYTF.

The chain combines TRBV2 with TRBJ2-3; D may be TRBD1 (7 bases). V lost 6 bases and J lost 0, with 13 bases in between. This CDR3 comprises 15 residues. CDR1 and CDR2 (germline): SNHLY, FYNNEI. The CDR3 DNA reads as TGTGCCAGCAGGGCGGGACAGCCGAGCACAGATACGCAGTATTTT. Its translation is CASRAGQPSTDTQYF.

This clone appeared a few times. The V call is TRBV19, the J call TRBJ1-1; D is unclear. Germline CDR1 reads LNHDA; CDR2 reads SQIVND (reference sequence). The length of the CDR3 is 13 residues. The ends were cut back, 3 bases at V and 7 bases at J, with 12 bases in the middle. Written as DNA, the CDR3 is TGTGCCAGTAGTATGGGTCAGGCGGGTGAAGCTTTCTTT. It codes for CASSMGQAGEAFF.

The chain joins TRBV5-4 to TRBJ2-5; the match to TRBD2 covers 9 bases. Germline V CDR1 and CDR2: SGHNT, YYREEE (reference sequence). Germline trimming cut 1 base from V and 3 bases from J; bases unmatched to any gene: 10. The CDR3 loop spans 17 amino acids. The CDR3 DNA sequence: TGTGCCAGCAGCTTGTCGGGACGCGGGAGGGAAAAAGAGACCCAGTACTTC. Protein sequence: CASSLSGRGREKETQYF.

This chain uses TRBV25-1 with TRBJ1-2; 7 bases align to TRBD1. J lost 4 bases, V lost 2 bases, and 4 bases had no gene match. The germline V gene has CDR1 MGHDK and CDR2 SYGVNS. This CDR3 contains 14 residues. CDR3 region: CASSELDRAYGYTF. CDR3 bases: TGTGCCAGCAGTGAACTAGACAGGGCCTATGGCTACACCTTC.

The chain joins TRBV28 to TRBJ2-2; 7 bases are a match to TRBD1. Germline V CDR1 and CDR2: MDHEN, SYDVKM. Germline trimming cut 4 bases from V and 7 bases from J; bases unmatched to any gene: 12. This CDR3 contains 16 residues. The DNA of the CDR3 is TGTGCCAGCAGTTGGGGGTGGTCAGGGGGAATCGGGGAGCTGTTTTTT. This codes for CASSWGWSGGIGELFF.

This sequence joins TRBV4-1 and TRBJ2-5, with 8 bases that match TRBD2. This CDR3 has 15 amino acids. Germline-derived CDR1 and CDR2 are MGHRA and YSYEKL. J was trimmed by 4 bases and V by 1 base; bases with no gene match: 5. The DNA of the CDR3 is TGCGCCAGCAGCCAAGTCGCGGGAGGCAGAGAGACCCAGTACTTC. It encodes CASSQVAGGRETQYF.

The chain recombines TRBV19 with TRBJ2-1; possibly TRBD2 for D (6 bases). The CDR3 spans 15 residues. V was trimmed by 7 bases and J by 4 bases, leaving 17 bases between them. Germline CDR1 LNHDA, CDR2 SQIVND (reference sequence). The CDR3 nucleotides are TGTGCCAGTACTTTGGAGGGCCTCCCTTACAATGAGCAGTTCTTC. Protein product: CASTLEGLPYNEQFF.

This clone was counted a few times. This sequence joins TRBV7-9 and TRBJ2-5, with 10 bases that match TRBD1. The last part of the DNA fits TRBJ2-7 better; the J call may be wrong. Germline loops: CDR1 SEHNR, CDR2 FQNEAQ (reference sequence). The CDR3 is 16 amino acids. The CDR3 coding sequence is TGTGCCAGCAGCTTAGTAAGGACAGGGGGTTCTGGCGAGCAGTACTTC. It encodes CASSLVRTGGSGEQYF.

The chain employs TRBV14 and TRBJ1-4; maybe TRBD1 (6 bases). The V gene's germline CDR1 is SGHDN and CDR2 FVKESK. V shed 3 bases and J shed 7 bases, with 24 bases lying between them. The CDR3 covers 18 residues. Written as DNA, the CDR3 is TGTGCCAGCAGCCAGTCAAAAAGGGGGGGGAAGGTTCCTGAAAAACTGTTTTTT. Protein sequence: CASSQSKRGGKVPEKLFF.